Included here is one TCR beta chain sequence, with context. Germline CDR1 is LNHNV and CDR2 is YYDKDF (reference sequence). The CDR3 contains 16 residues. V shed 1 base and J 2 bases; nucleotides not matched to a gene: 5. This record comes from a study of blood T cell repertoires in COVID-19. Study information: COVID-19 samples, acute and convalescent, were from the United States, Italy and Spain. Sources were T cells, B-cell-depleted T cells, or PBMCs; the material itself was cDNA or gDNA.

Per the original data handling: From reference gene primer amplification, estimates of nucleated cell counts were derived. The assay was immunoSEQ multiplex PCR, and TCRdb's table has in-frame clones only and misses some. The V and J calls and the clone size are those of that table, but D and trimming were determined from the DNA. The data hold more than 95,000 clones, with around four fifths observed a single time. The sample was peripheral blood. The TCR comes from a human donor in a cohort sampled during active COVID-19. The chain has TRBV15 and TRBJ2-7, with 10 bases identical to TRBD2. In DNA form, the CDR3 reads TGTGCCACCAGCAGAGCAAGCGGGAGGGTCGCCTACGAGCAGTACTTC. Translation gives CATSRASGRVAYEQYF.